One and the same sample provided the 30 T cell receptor beta chains below, sequenced in a study of cytomegalovirus exposure and HLA in healthy donors. Primers: 60 Vbeta forward and 13 Jbeta reverse. Clones were read by immunoSEQ multiplex PCR, and TCRdb kept only the in-frame ones, dropping some. The sample has 130,000 or so clones; about 70% are singletons. Source material: PBMCs. All receptors come from a woman aged 40 to 50 in good health and CMV-seropositive.

The chain is built from TRBV9 and TRBJ2-1, with 7 nucleotides matching TRBD2. The CDR3 runs 16 residues. The germline CDR1 and CDR2 sequences are SGDLS and YYNGEE. Trimming cost V 2 bases and J 7 bases; bases outside gene matches: 12. Written as DNA, the CDR3 is TGTGCCAGCAGCGTCCTCCCCGCGGGAGTATGGAATGAGCAGTTCTTC. Its translation is CASSVLPAGVWNEQFF.

The sample holds one count of this clone. The chain has TRBV30 and TRBJ2-3, with 11 bases identical to TRBD1. Germline lookup yields CDR1 GTSNPN and CDR2 SVGIG (reference sequence). The CDR3 contains 15 residues. V lost 2 bases and J lost 4; bases outside the gene matches: 5. The CDR3 DNA reads TGTGCCTGGAGTCCCGGACAGGGGGCCCCAGATACGCAGTATTTT. Its translation: CAWSPGQGAPDTQYF.

This clone came up once. The chain uses TRBV7-9 and TRBJ2-1, with 8 bases that match TRBD2. CDR1 and CDR2 (germline): SEHNR, FQNEAQ (reference sequence). The trim removed 2 bases at V and 0 bases at J, leaving 3 bases unmatched. This CDR3 is built from 16 residues. This CDR3 is CASSLTSGGSYNEQFF. The CDR3, as DNA: TGTGCCAGCAGCTTAACGAGCGGGGGCTCCTACAATGAGCAGTTCTTC.

This clone was counted a few times. V is TRBV27 and J is TRBJ2-6, with 8 bases that match TRBD1. The ends lost 4 bases at V and 9 bases at J; junction bases unmatched: 8. CDR3 length equals 15 residues. CDR1 MNHEY and CDR2 SMNVEV come from the germline V gene (reference sequence). CDR3 sequence reads: CASSYRLDRDNVLTF. The CDR3 DNA sequence: TGTGCCAGCAGTTACCGCCTGGACAGGGACAACGTCCTGACTTTC. The entire variable domain, with the rest obtained from reference TRBV27 and TRBJ2-6, is as follows: EAQVTQNPRYLITVTGKKLTVTCSQNMNHEYMSWYRQDPGLGLRQIYYSMNVEVTDKGDVPEGYKVSRKEKRNFPLILESPSPNQTSLYFCASSYRLDRDNVLTFGAGSRLTVL.

This chain connects TRBV2 to TRBJ2-7; 7 nucleotides match TRBD2. The CDR3 sequence is 12 residues long. V lost 4 bases to trimming and J lost 12 bases; unmatched junction nucleotides: 9. CDR1 and CDR2 from the germline V gene are SNHLY and FYNNEI. The CDR3 loop is CASSAGPGGTYF. The CDR3 DNA reads as TGTGCCAGCAGTGCTGGGCCGGGAGGTACGTACTTC. The full variable domain, with the rest looked up from reference TRBV2 and TRBJ2-7, is EPEVTQTPSHQVTQMGQEVILRCVPISNHLYFYWYRQILGQKVEFLVSFYNNEISEKSEIFDDQFSVERPDGSNFTLKIRSTKLEDSAMYFCASSAGPGGTYFGPGTRLTVT.

The rearrangement uses TRBV4-2 and TRBJ1-6; TRBD1 agrees at 10 bases. Germline CDR1 is LGHNA and CDR2 is YNFKEQ. With 1 base clipped from V and 10 bases from J, the junction kept 10 bases outside the gene matches. The CDR3 consists of 17 residues. CDR3 in amino acids: CASSQVGDRGLGSPLHF. The CDR3 coding sequence is TGTGCCAGCAGCCAAGTTGGAGACAGGGGGCTTGGATCACCCCTCCACTTT.

The genes are TRBV7-9 and TRBJ2-7; the match to TRBD1 covers 10 bases. The V gene's germline CDR1 is SEHNR and CDR2 FQNEAQ (reference sequence). With V trimmed by 3 bases and J by 3 bases, 14 bases remained unmatched. The length of the CDR3 is 18 residues. The CDR3 spells CASSFGTGVFLGDYEQYF. CDR3 nucleotide sequence: TGTGCCAGCAGCTTCGGGACAGGGGTCTTCTTGGGTGACTACGAGCAGTACTTC.

This rearrangement joins TRBV28 to TRBJ1-4; perhaps TRBD1 as D (6 bases). Trimming took off 8 bases at V and 8 bases at J, with 27 bases between the two ends. The CDR3 length is 17 residues. The germline V gene encodes CDR1 MDHEN and CDR2 SYDVKM. CDR3 sequence: CASSILPRTASGEKLFF. The DNA of the CDR3 is TGTGCCAGCTCTATCCTTCCGAGGACAGCATCAGGGGAAAAACTGTTTTTT.

The chain is built from TRBV18 and TRBJ2-1; 9 nucleotides match TRBD1. V lost 5 bases to trimming and J lost 9 bases; unmatched junction nucleotides: 11. CDR1 is KGHSH, CDR2 LQKENI, per germline. The CDR3 consists of 15 residues. CDR3 protein: CASSYTGTGKSEQFF. The CDR3 DNA follows: TGTGCCAGCTCATACACCGGGACAGGGAAATCTGAGCAGTTCTTC.

Only one count was recorded for this clone. V gene TRBV18 combines with J gene TRBJ1-1, with unresolved D. CDR3 length: 15 residues. Trimming left V 4 bases short and J 5 bases short, with 17 bases between. Germline CDR1 and CDR2: KGHSH and LQKENI. Here the CDR3 reads CASSQTQYIGTEAFF. The CDR3 nucleotides read TGTGCCAGCTCACAAACACAGTATATAGGAACTGAAGCTTTCTTT.

The rearrangement joins TRBV6-1 to TRBJ1-2; 9 bases are a match to TRBD1. Germline V CDR1 and CDR2: MNHNS, SASEGT. This CDR3 has 15 residues. After removal of 3 bases from V and 6 bases from J, the junction contained 8 bases not matched to a gene. The CDR3 loop reads CASSDYRGLKDGYTF. The CDR3 coding sequence is TGTGCCAGCAGTGATTACAGGGGGCTAAAGGATGGCTACACCTTC.

V and J are TRBV28 and TRBJ1-2, with 10 nucleotides matching TRBD1. Trimming at V came to 1 base and at J to 8 bases, leaving 13 bases not matched to a gene. Germline V gene sequence: CDR1 MDHEN, CDR2 SYDVKM. This CDR3 has 17 residues. The CDR3 protein is CASSLFYGGGQGQGYTF. The CDR3 nucleotides read TGTGCCAGCAGTTTATTTTATGGCGGGGGACAGGGGCAAGGCTACACCTTC.

The chain has TRBV5-1 and TRBJ2-5; TRBD1 agrees at 7 bases. Trimming took 4 bases from V and 5 from J; bases not matched to a gene: 14. In germline, CDR1 is SGHRS, CDR2 YFSETQ. The CDR3 spans 16 residues. Written as DNA, the CDR3 is TGCGCCAGCAGCCCCGAGCTGGACAGGCACGGGGAGACCCAGTACTTC. It yields the protein CASSPELDRHGETQYF.

The DNA for the CDR3 is TGTGCCAGTAGTAACGTGGGACTGAGCAATCAGCCCCAGCATTTT. Its translation: CASSNVGLSNQPQHF. The chain recombines TRBV19 with TRBJ1-5; a weak D match, TRBD1 (5 bases). Trimming shortened V by 4 bases and J by 1 base, and 11 bases separated the two germline ends. The CDR3 sequence is 15 residues long. Looked up from germline, CDR1 is LNHDA and CDR2 is SQIVND (reference sequence).

V and J are TRBV10-1 and TRBJ2-5; TRBD2 aligns across 9 bases. Germline CDR1 WNHNN, CDR2 SYGVQD (reference sequence). Losses at the gene ends were 4 bases for V and 5 bases for J; bases not matched to a gene: 2. CDR3 length: 13 residues. DNA of the CDR3: TGCGCCAGCAGTGGGCGGGGGGGGGAGACCCAGTACTTC. It specifies CASSGRGGETQYF.

The rearrangement joins TRBV19 to TRBJ2-2, with D maybe TRBD2 (7 bases). V lost 11 bases and J lost 2, with 18 bases in between. CDR1 and CDR2 (germline): LNHDA, SQIVND (reference sequence). This CDR3 region has 15 residues. The CDR3 sequence: CAGDSRGPNTGELFF. In nucleotides, the CDR3 is TGTGCCGGGGATTCGCGGGGGCCTAACACCGGGGAGCTGTTTTTT. The complete variable domain, with remaining parts taken from reference TRBV19 and TRBJ2-2, reads DGGITQSPKYLFRKEGQNVTLSCEQNLNHDAMYWYRQDPGQGLRLIYYSQIVNDFQKGDIAEGYSVSREKKESFPLTVTSAQKNPTAFYLCAGDSRGPNTGELFFGEGSRLTVL.

This clone turned up a few times. This chain links TRBV25-1 with TRBJ1-1; 8 bases agree with TRBD1. The CDR3 extends over 16 amino acids. V lost 3 bases and J lost 4; bases outside the gene matches: 10. CDR1 is MGHDK, CDR2 SYGVNS, per germline. The CDR3 loop is CASSEVRQGQGTEAFF. The CDR3 DNA follows: TGTGCCAGCAGTGAGGTTAGACAGGGGCAGGGCACTGAAGCTTTCTTT. Complete variable domain (other parts from reference TRBV25-1 and TRBJ1-1): EADIYQTPRYLVIGTGKKITLECSQTMGHDKMYWYQQDPGMELHLIHYSYGVNSTEKGDLSSESTVSRIRTEHFPLTLESARPSHTSQYLCASSEVRQGQGTEAFFGQGTRLTVV.

The J gene is TRBJ2-7, the V gene TRBV4-1; D perhaps matches TRBD1 (5 bases). This CDR3 region has 12 residues. The germline CDR1 and CDR2 sequences are MGHRA and YSYEKL. The V gene lost 3 bases and the J gene lost 5 bases, with 8 bases spanning the gap. The CDR3 coding sequence is TGCGCCAGCAGCCAGCAGGGTAACGAGCAGTACTTC. Its protein product is CASSQQGNEQYF.

About this clone itself: Other nucleotide sequences in the sample specify the same CDR3. The chain has TRBV19 and TRBJ2-5; TRBD2 is a possible D gene (5 bases). This CDR3 comprises 13 residues. V lost 0 bases to trimming and J lost 4 bases, with 6 bases between them. Per germline, CDR1 LNHDA and CDR2 SQIVND (reference sequence). The CDR3 DNA is TGTGCCAGTAGTATAGATCGGGGAGAGACCCAGTACTTC. It translates to CASSIDRGETQYF. Combining the CDR3 with reference TRBV19 and TRBJ2-5 gives the whole variable domain DGGITQSPKYLFRKEGQNVTLSCEQNLNHDAMYWYRQDPGQGLRLIYYSQIVNDFQKGDIAEGYSVSREKKESFPLTVTSAQKNPTAFYLCASSIDRGETQYFGPGTRLLVL.

V gene TRBV11-2 combines with J gene TRBJ2-3; 8 nucleotides match TRBD2. CDR3 length: 18 amino acids. From germline, CDR1 is SGHAT and CDR2 FQNNGV. The junction had 11 bases not matched to a gene; V was cut back by 2 bases and J by 1 base. The CDR3 coding sequence is TGTGCCAGCAGCTTAATTGGGTCTAGCGGGTACCGCACAGATACGCAGTATTTT. Its translation: CASSLIGSSGYRTDTQYF. Variable domain in full (rest from reference TRBV11-2 and TRBJ2-3): EAGVAQSPRYKIIEKRQSVAFWCNPISGHATLYWYQQILGQGPKLLIQFQNNGVVDDSQLPKDRFSAERLKGVDSTLKIQPAKLEDSAVYLCASSLIGSSGYRTDTQYFGPGTRLTVL.

This chain connects TRBV2 to TRBJ2-7; TRBD2 aligns across 11 bases. The CDR3 is made up of 15 amino acids. V lost 7 bases, J lost 0 bases, and 5 bases stayed unmatched. CDR1 is SNHLY and CDR2 is FYNNEI in the germline V gene. The CDR3 loop reads CASKQGLAVSYEQYF. As DNA, the CDR3 is TGTGCCAGCAAGCAGGGACTAGCGGTCTCCTACGAGCAGTACTTC.

This rearrangement joins TRBV18 to TRBJ2-1; 7 bases are a match to TRBD1. Germline trimming cut 3 bases from V and 4 bases from J; bases unmatched to any gene: 3. The CDR3 sequence is 14 residues long. The germline CDR1 and CDR2 sequences are KGHSH and LQKENI. In nucleotides, the CDR3 is TGTGCCAGCTCACCTGGGACAGTTTACAATGAGCAGTTCTTC. It translates to CASSPGTVYNEQFF.

The chain combines TRBV7-8 with TRBJ1-1; 7 nucleotides match TRBD1. The CDR3 consists of 15 residues. Losses at the gene ends were 5 bases for V and 5 bases for J; bases not matched to a gene: 11. Per the germline V gene, CDR1 is SGHVS and CDR2 is FQNEAQ. The CDR3 here is CASSPPPGQRTEAFF. The DNA for the CDR3 is TGTGCCAGCAGCCCGCCGCCGGGACAGAGAACTGAAGCTTTCTTT.

This chain's CDR3 is CASSPGLAGTKYNEQFF. CDR3 DNA: TGTGCCAGCAGCCCGGGACTAGCGGGGACCAAATACAATGAGCAGTTCTTC. The chain joins TRBV9 to TRBJ2-1, with 13 bases lining up with TRBD2. The CDR3 runs to 17 residues. With V trimmed by 4 bases and J by 4 bases, 8 bases remained unmatched. The germline gives CDR1 SGDLS, CDR2 YYNGEE.

The chain has TRBV7-9 and TRBJ1-4; 7 nucleotides line up with TRBD1. Per the germline V gene, CDR1 is SEHNR and CDR2 is FQNEAQ (reference sequence). This CDR3 contains 16 residues. The junction had 8 bases not matched to a gene; V was cut back by 3 bases and J by 4 bases. The CDR3 protein is CASSFSTGYSNEKLFF. CDR3 DNA: TGTGCCAGCAGCTTCTCGACAGGGTATAGTAATGAAAAACTGTTTTTT.

The J gene is TRBJ2-7, the V gene TRBV9; 9 bases match TRBD1. After removal of 0 bases from V and 3 bases from J, the junction contained 1 base not matched to a gene. Looked up from germline, CDR1 is SGDLS and CDR2 is YYNGEE. The CDR3 runs 14 residues. CDR3 bases: TGTGCCAGCAGCGTAGGACAGGGGGGCTACGAGCAGTACTTC. It is translated as CASSVGQGGYEQYF.

V is TRBV2 and J is TRBJ1-1; D perhaps matches TRBD1 (5 bases). The CDR3 sequence is 16 residues long. V lost 2 bases to trimming and J lost 0 bases, with 13 bases between them. The germline V gene has CDR1 SNHLY and CDR2 FYNNEI. In DNA form, the CDR3 reads TGTGCCAGCAGTGAATGGCAGGGTAATTTGAACACTGAAGCTTTCTTT. Its translation is CASSEWQGNLNTEAFF.

The V and J genes are TRBV6-1 and TRBJ2-3, with 8 bases aligning to TRBD1. Germline CDR1 and CDR2: MNHNS and SASEGT. With 5 bases clipped from V and 0 bases from J, the junction kept 4 bases outside the gene matches. The CDR3 runs to 15 residues. In DNA, the CDR3 is TGTGCCAGCAGTCCGGGACAGGCTAGCACAGATACGCAGTATTTT. This translates into CASSPGQASTDTQYF.

The chain recombines TRBV19 with TRBJ2-1, with 11 positions matching TRBD1. CDR3 length equals 14 residues. V trimming: 8 bases; J trimming: 9 bases; junction bases outside the gene matches: 9. CDR1 is LNHDA and CDR2 is SQIVND in the germline V gene (reference sequence). Written as DNA, the CDR3 is TGTGCCAGTGCGGGACAGGGGGTGTCGGGTGAGCAGTTCTTC. This translates into CASAGQGVSGEQFF.

The chain combines TRBV15 with TRBJ1-5, with D possibly matching TRBD1 (6 bases). The CDR3 has 14 amino acids. V dropped 6 bases and J dropped 3 bases, with 12 bases sitting between them. Germline CDR1 and CDR2: LNHNV and YYDKDF (reference sequence). The CDR3 bases are TGTGCCACCAGAACACCGGGACACAATCAGCCCCAGCATTTT. Amino acids: CATRTPGHNQPQHF.